A single sample is the source of the 14 T cell receptor beta chains below, sequenced in a study of shared clonotypes between healthy human individuals. Terminally differentiated effector memory CD45RA+ cells were excluded by CCR7 positive selection of CD45RO-negative cells. Sequencing used immunoSEQ multiplex PCR; TCRdb keeps in-frame clones, though not all of them. The data contain about 820,000 clones, more than 85% of them seen just once; the ten biggest clones take up less than 25%. Source material: naive CD8+ T cells sorted from blood. The receptors were sampled from a man aged 30 to 39 in good health.

The sample holds one count of this clone. The chain joins TRBV11-2 to TRBJ2-3; D possibly matches TRBD1 or TRBD2 (5 bases each). This CDR3 has 16 amino acids. CDR1 is SGHAT and CDR2 is FQNNGV in the germline V gene. V was pared by 2 bases and J by 2 bases, with 14 bases between. The CDR3 bases are TGTGCCAGCAGCTTATGGGGGAGACCCAACACAGATACGCAGTATTTT. It is translated as CASSLWGRPNTDTQYF.

V usage is TRBV7-6 and J usage is TRBJ1-1; D is uncertain. CDR1 SGHVS and CDR2 FNYEAQ come from the germline V gene. V was trimmed by 3 bases and J by 2 bases, leaving 7 bases between them. The CDR3 consists of 13 residues. CDR3 sequence reads: CASSFSVNTEAFF. As DNA, the CDR3 is TGTGCCAGCAGCTTCAGTGTTAACACTGAAGCTTTCTTT. Together with reference TRBV7-6 and TRBJ1-1, the CDR3 gives the full variable domain: GAGVSQSPRYKVTKRGQDVALRCDPISGHVSLYWYRQALGQGPEFLTYFNYEAQQDKSGLPNDRFSAERPEGSISTLTIQRTEQRDSAMYRCASSFSVNTEAFFGQGTRLTVV.

This sequence joins TRBV9 and TRBJ2-1; TRBD1 might be the D (6 bases). This CDR3 has 13 amino acids. Germline V gene sequence: CDR1 SGDLS, CDR2 YYNGEE. V was pared by 4 bases and J by 5 bases, with 10 bases between. CDR3 coding DNA: TGTGCCAGCAGCCCCGGACAGAACAATGAGCAGTTCTTC. This translates into CASSPGQNNEQFF.

The V and J genes are TRBV28 and TRBJ2-7, with D unclear. Trimming took off 6 bases at V and 2 bases at J, with 17 bases between the two ends. CDR1 MDHEN and CDR2 SYDVKM come from the germline V gene. There are 15 residues in the CDR3. CDR3 loop: CASRDPSPSPYEQYF. CDR3 bases: TGTGCCAGCAGGGACCCATCTCCCTCACCCTACGAGCAGTACTTC.

This clone was found once. The chain recombines TRBV27 with TRBJ2-7; 11 bases are a match to TRBD2. This CDR3 is 15 amino acids long. The germline CDR1 and CDR2 sequences are MNHEY and SMNVEV (reference sequence). The V segment lost 4 bases and the J segment 7 bases; nucleotides outside the gene matches: 9. The CDR3 loop reads CASSWTSGPFREQYF. CDR3 DNA sequence: TGTGCCAGCAGTTGGACTAGCGGGCCTTTCCGTGAGCAGTACTTC.

For this clone: Within the sample, other DNA sequences also encode this same CDR3. The gene calls are TRBV19 and TRBJ2-1, with TRBD2 matching 8 bases. The CDR3 has 15 amino acids. Looked up from germline, CDR1 is LNHDA and CDR2 is SQIVND (reference sequence). With V trimmed by 4 bases and J by 4 bases, 6 bases remained unmatched. The CDR3 protein is CASSTSGSSYNEQFF. CDR3 DNA: TGTGCCAGTAGTACAAGCGGGAGTTCGTACAATGAGCAGTTCTTC.

The chain employs TRBV7-8 and TRBJ1-1; D is unclear. Germline CDR1 reads SGHVS; CDR2 reads FQNEAQ. V lost 1 base to trimming and J lost 10 bases, with 7 bases between them. There are 11 residues in the CDR3. The CDR3: CASSLESRAFF. For the CDR3, the DNA is TGTGCCAGCAGCTTAGAGTCACGAGCTTTCTTT.

The chain carries TRBV6-1 and TRBJ2-1, with TRBD2 matching 13 bases. Germline-derived CDR1 and CDR2 are MNHNS and SASEGT. V was clipped by 0 bases and J by 0 bases; unmatched bases: 5. There are 19 residues in the CDR3. CDR3: CASSEAGTSGAISYNEQFF. The CDR3 nucleotides read TGTGCCAGCAGTGAAGCGGGGACTAGCGGGGCCATCTCCTACAATGAGCAGTTCTTC.

V usage is TRBV6-5 and J usage is TRBJ2-7; D unresolved. CDR1 MNHEY and CDR2 SVGAGI come from the germline V gene. Trimming cost V 4 bases and J 3 bases, with 7 bases left between them. The CDR3 length is 12 residues. The DNA for the CDR3 is TGTGCCAGCAGTTCCCAGAGCTACGAGCAGTACTTC. Translated, it gives CASSSQSYEQYF.

The chain carries TRBV7-2 and TRBJ1-2, with D hard to call. The germline V gene has CDR1 SGHTA and CDR2 FQGNSA. The CDR3 runs 14 residues. V dropped 7 bases and J dropped 5 bases, with 17 bases sitting between them. In nucleotides, the CDR3 is TGTGCCAGCACTGCAGCGACGAAGGGATATGGCTACACCTTC. It encodes CASTAATKGYGYTF. The complete variable domain, with remaining parts taken from reference TRBV7-2 and TRBJ1-2, reads GAGVSQSPSNKVTEKGKDVELRCDPISGHTALYWYRQSLGQGLEFLIYFQGNSAPDKSGLPSDRFSAERTGGSVSTLTIQRTQQEDSAVYLCASTAATKGYGYTFGSGTRLTVV.

This rearrangement joins TRBV28 to TRBJ1-5; maybe TRBD1 (5 bases). Germline V gene data show CDR1 as MDHEN and CDR2 as SYDVKM. There are 13 residues in the CDR3. Trimming took off 6 bases at V and 2 bases at J, with 8 bases between the two ends. In DNA form, the CDR3 reads TGTGCCAGCAGCCCAGGGCGCAATCAGCCCCAGCATTTT. This gives the protein CASSPGRNQPQHF.

This clone was counted once. The chain is built from TRBV16 and TRBJ1-5, with no clear D. Trimming pared 0 bases from V and 0 bases from J, leaving 6 bases between. Germline lookup yields CDR1 KGHSY and CDR2 FQNENV. The CDR3 contains 15 residues. Here the CDR3 reads CASSQSLDSNQPQHF. CDR3 nucleotides: TGTGCCAGCAGCCAATCCCTAGATAGCAATCAGCCCCAGCATTTT.

The chain uses TRBV7-9 and TRBJ2-6; D is possibly TRBD1 (5 bases). Looked up from germline, CDR1 is SEHNR and CDR2 is FQNEAQ (reference sequence). The ends were cut back, 4 bases at V and 5 bases at J, with 12 bases in the middle. CDR3 size: 15 residues. CDR3 bases: TGTGCCAGCAGCTATGACAGTGTGTGGGCCAACGTCCTGACTTTC. This gives the protein CASSYDSVWANVLTF.

The rearrangement links TRBV2 to TRBJ2-4; D perhaps matches TRBD2 (6 bases). Germline V gene data show CDR1 as SNHLY and CDR2 as FYNNEI. This CDR3 is 19 amino acids long. Trimming removed 1 base from V and 0 bases from J, with 19 bases in between. CDR3 in amino acids: CASSEGGSGRSLAKNIQYF. CDR3 DNA: TGTGCCAGCAGTGAAGGGGGTTCCGGGAGATCCTTAGCCAAAAACATTCAGTACTTC.